This entry describes one TCR beta chain. The data stem from a study of identifying expanded T cells in peripheral blood. The V end was cut by 2 bases, the J end by 6 bases, with 20 bases between. The CDR3 extends over 17 amino acids. CDR1 is SGHTA, CDR2 FQGNSA, per germline. During the collection period, no donor immune events like infections were recorded. TCRdb's table, derived via immunoSEQ multiplex PCR, lists solely in-frame clones and lacks some. Of around 95,000 clones listed, over 80% are singletons. The TCR comes from a person between 18 and 75 years old in good health. Material for sequencing was blood. V and J are TRBV7-2 and TRBJ1-5; D remains unclear. As DNA, the CDR3 is TGTGCCAGCAGCTTACCCGGACTCGATCCCTTGGGTCAGCCCCAGCATTTT. It yields the protein CASSLPGLDPLGQPQHF.